This section outlines one T cell receptor (beta chain) sequence together with its context. This record comes from a study of control samples from healthy donors and cancer patients. Generated by immunoSEQ multiplex PCR, the TCRdb table keeps only in-frame clones and is missing some. The repertoire holds 210,000 or so clones, with over 80% as singletons. Per the germline V gene, CDR1 is SGDLS and CDR2 is YYNGEE. There are 15 residues in the CDR3. Trimming took off 6 bases at V and 6 bases at J, with 16 bases between the two ends. The chain recombines TRBV9 with TRBJ1-6, with TRBD1 as a possible D gene (5 bases). Sequencing was carried out using blood. The source is a man aged 30 to 39 in good health. CDR3 nucleotides: TGTGCCAGCACCCTGGGGCCAGGGCGTAATTCACCCCTCCACTTT. It translates to CASTLGPGRNSPLHF.